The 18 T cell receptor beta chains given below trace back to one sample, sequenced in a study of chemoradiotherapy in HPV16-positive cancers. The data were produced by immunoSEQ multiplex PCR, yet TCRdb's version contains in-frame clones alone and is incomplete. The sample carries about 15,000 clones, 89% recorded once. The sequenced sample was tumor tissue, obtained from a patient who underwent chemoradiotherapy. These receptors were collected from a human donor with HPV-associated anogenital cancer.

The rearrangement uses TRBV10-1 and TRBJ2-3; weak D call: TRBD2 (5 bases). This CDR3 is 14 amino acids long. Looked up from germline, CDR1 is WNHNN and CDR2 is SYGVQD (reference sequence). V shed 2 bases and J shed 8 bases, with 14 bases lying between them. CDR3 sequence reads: CASSEASGGRTQYF. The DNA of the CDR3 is TGCGCCAGCAGTGAGGCAAGCGGCGGACGTACGCAGTATTTT.

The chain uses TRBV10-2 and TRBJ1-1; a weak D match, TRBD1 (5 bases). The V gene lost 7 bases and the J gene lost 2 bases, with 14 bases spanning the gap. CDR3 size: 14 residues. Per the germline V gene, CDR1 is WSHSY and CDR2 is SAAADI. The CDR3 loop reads CASIPTAGNTEAFF. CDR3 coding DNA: TGCGCCAGCATACCGACAGCGGGCAACACTGAAGCTTTCTTT.

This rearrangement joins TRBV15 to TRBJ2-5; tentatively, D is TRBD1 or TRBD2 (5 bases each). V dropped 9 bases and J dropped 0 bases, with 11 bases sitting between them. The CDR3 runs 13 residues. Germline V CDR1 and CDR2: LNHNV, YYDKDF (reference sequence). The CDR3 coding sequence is TGTGCCACAGCCCCGGGACACCAAGAGACCCAGTACTTC. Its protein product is CATAPGHQETQYF.

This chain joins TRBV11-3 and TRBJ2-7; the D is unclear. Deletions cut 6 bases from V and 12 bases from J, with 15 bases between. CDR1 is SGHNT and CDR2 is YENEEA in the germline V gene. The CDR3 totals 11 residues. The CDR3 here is CASSFSLTGYF. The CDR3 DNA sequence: TGTGCCAGCAGTTTTAGTTTAACGGGGTACTTC.

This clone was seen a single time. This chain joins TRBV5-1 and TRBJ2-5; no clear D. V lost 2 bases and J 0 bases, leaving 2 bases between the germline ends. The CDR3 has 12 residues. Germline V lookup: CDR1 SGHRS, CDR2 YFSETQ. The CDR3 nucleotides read TGCGCCAGCAGCTTCAACCAAGAGACCCAGTACTTC. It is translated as CASSFNQETQYF. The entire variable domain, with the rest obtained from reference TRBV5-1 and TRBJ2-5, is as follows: KAGVTQTPRYLIKTRGQQVTLSCSPISGHRSVSWYQQTPGQGLQFLFEYFSETQRNKGNFPGRFSGRQFSNSRSEMNVSTLELGDSALYLCASSFNQETQYFGPGTRLLVL.

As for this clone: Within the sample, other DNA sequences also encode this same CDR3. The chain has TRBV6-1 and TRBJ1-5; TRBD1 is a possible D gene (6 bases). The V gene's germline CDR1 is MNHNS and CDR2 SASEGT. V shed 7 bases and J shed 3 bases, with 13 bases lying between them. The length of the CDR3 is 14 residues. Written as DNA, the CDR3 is TGTGCCAGCAACCCTACAGGGTCCAATCAGCCCCAGCATTTT. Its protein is CASNPTGSNQPQHF.

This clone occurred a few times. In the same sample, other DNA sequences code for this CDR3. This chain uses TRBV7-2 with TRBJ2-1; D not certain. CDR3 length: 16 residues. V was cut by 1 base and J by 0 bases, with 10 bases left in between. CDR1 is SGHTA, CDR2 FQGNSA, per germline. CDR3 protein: CASSLGGPSSYNEQFF. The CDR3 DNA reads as TGTGCCAGCAGCTTAGGTGGCCCGAGCTCCTACAATGAGCAGTTCTTC.

The CDR3 spells CASSDIRDDYGYTF. The CDR3 DNA is TGTGCCAGCAGTGATATCCGCGATGACTATGGCTACACCTTC. V and J are TRBV6-1 and TRBJ1-2; D is undetermined. Trimming left V 3 bases short and J 3 bases short, with 11 bases between. The CDR3 consists of 14 residues. Germline assignment: CDR1 MNHNS and CDR2 SASEGT.

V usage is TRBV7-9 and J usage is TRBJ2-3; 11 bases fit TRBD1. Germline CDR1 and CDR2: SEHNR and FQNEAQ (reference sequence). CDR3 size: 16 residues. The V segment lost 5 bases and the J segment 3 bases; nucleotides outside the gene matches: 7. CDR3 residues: CASSQPGQGVTDTQYF. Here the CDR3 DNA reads TGTGCCAGCAGCCAACCGGGACAGGGGGTAACAGATACGCAGTATTTT.

The CDR3 region is CASSYGTGQETQYF. The CDR3 DNA sequence: TGTGCCAGCAGTTACGGGACAGGACAAGAGACCCAGTACTTC. The V and J genes are TRBV27 and TRBJ2-5, with 8 bases lining up with TRBD1. The CDR3 consists of 14 residues. With V trimmed by 4 bases and J by 2 bases, 3 bases remained unmatched. Per germline, CDR1 MNHEY and CDR2 SMNVEV (reference sequence).

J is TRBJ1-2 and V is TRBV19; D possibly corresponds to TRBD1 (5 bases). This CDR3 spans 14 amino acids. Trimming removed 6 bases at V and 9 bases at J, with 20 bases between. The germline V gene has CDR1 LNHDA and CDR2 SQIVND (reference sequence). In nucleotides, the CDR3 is TGTGCCAGTAGCCCGGACGGGACCCAGCTCCGCTACACCTTC. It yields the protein CASSPDGTQLRYTF.

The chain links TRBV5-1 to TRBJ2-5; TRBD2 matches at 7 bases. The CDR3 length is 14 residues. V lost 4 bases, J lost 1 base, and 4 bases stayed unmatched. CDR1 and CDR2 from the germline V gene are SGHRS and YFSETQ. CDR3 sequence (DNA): TGCGCCAGCAGCCCCCCGGGAGGCCAAGAGACCCAGTACTTC. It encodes CASSPPGGQETQYF.

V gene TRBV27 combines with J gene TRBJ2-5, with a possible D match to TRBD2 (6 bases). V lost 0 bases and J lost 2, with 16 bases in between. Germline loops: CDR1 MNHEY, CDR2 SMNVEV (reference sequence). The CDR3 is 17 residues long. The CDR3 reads CASSLSIISGTQETQYF. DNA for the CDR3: TGTGCCAGCAGTTTATCGATAATATCCGGGACTCAAGAGACCCAGTACTTC.

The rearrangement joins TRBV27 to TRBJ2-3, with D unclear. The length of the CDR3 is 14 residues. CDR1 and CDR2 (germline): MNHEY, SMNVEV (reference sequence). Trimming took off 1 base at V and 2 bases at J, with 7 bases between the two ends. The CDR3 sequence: CASSLLALTDTQYF. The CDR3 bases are TGTGCCAGCAGTTTATTAGCCCTCACAGATACGCAGTATTTT.

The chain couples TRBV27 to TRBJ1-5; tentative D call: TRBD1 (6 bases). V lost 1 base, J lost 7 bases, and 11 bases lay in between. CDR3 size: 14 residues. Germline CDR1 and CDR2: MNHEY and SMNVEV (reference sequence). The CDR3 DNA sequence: TGTGCCAGCAGTTTATTCCCAGGGGAGCAGCCCCAGCATTTT. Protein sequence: CASSLFPGEQPQHF.

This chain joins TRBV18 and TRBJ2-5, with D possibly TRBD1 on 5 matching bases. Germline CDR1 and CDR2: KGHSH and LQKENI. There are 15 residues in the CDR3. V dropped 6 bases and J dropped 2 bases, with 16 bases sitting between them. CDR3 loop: CASSPRIGVQETQYF. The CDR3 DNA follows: TGTGCCAGCTCCCCTCGGATAGGGGTGCAAGAGACCCAGTACTTC.

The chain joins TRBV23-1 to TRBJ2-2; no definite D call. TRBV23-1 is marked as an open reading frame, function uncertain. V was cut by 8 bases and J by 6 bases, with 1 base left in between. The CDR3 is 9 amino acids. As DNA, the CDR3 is TGCGCCAGCCCCGGGGAGCTGTTTTTT. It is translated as CASPGELFF.

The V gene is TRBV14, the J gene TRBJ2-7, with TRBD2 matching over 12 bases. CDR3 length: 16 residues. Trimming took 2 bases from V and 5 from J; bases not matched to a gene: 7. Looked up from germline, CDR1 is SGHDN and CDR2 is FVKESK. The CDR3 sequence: CASSQFGLAGKHEQYF. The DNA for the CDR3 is TGTGCCAGCAGCCAATTCGGACTAGCGGGAAAACACGAGCAGTACTTC.